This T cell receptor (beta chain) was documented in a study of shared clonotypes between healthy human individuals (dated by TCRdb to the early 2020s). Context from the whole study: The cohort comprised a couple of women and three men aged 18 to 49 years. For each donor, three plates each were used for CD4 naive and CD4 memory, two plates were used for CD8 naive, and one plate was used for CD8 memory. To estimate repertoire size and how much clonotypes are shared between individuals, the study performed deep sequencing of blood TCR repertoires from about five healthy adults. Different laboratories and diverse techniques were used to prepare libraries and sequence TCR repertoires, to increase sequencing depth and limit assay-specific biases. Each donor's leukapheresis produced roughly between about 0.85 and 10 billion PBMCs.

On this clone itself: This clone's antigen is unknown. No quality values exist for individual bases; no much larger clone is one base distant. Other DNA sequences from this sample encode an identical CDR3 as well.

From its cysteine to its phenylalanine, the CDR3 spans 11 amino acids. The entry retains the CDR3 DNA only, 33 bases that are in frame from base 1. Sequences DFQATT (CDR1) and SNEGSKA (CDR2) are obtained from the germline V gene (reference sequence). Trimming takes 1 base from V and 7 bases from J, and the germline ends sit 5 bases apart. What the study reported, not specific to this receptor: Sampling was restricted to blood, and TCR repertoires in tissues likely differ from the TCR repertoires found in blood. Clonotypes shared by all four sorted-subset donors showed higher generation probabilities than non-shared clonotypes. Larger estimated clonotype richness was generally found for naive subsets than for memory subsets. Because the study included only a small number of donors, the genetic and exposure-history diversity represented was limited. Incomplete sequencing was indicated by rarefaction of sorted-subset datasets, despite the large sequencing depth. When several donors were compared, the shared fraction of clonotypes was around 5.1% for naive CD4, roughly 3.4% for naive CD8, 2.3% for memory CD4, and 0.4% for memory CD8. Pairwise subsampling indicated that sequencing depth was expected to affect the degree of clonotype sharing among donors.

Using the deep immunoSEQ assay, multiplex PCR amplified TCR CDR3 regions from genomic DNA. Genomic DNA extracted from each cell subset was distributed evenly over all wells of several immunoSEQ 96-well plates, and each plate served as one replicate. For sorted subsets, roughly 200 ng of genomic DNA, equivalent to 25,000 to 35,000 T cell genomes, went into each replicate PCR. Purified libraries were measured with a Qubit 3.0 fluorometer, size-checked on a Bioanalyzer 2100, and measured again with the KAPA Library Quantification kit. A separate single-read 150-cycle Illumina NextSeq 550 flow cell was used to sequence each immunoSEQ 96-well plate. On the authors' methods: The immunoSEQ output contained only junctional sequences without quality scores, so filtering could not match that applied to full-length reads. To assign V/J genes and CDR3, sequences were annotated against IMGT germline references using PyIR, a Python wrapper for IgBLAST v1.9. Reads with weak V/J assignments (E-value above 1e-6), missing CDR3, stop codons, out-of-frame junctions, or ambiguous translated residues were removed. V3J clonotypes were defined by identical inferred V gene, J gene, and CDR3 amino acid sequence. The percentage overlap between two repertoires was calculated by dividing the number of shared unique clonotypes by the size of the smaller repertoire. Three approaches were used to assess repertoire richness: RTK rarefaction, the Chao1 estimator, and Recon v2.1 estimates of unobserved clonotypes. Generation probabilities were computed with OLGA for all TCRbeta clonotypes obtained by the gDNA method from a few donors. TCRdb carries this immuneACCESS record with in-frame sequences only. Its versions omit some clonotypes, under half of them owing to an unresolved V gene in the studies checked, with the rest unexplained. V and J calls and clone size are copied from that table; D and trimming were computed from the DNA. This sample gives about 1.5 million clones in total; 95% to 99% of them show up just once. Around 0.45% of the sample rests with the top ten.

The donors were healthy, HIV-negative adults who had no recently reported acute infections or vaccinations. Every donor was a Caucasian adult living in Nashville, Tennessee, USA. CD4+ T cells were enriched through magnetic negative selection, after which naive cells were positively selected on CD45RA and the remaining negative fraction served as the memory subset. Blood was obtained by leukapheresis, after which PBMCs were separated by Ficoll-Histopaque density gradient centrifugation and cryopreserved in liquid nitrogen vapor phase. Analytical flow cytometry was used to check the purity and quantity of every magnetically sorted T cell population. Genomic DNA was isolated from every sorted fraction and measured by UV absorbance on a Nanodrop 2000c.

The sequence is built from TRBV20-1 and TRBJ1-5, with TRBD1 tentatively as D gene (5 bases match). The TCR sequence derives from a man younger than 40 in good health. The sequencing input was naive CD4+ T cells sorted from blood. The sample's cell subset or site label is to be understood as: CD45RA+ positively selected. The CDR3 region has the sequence CSARGGQPQHF. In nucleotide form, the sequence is TGCAGTGCTAGAGGGGGCCAGCCCCAGCATTTT.